The 31 T cell receptor beta chains below come from one sample, sequenced in a study of tumor and adjacent non-tumor tissue in lung cancer. No cell sorting was done before RNA was extracted from the tissue. Three rounds of nested PCR, following a modified ARM-PCR protocol, produced the TCRbeta library. TCRdb reprocessed the multiplex PCR reads with MiXCR, giving one entry per CDR3 protein. The table records around 99,000 distinct CDR3 sequences, more than 70% of them present only once. The sample comprised lung tumor tissue. All receptors come from a woman aged 55-70 years with non-small cell lung cancer.

V gene TRBV11-2 combines with J gene TRBJ1-5; D unclear. V gave up 8 bases and J gave up 6 bases, with 14 bases separating them. Germline CDR1 reads SGHAT; CDR2 reads FQNNGV. CDR3 length: 13 amino acids. The CDR3 DNA reads TGTGCCAGCTCCCGCGAGAGGCGTCAGCCCCAGCATTTT. Protein: CASSRERRQPQHF.

A note on this clonotype: The junction differs from germline at one of its ends, possibly a read error. The V call is TRBV6-1, the J call TRBJ1-5, with D unclear. CDR1 MNHNS and CDR2 SASEGT come from the germline V gene. This CDR3 is 17 amino acids long. CDR3 in DNA: TGTGCCAGCAGTGAGGGCAAGACGGCGAGGAGCAATCAGCCTCAGCATTTT. This codes for CASSEGKTARSNQPQHF.

On this clonotype itself: This may be a read error: a much more frequent sequence differs by one nucleotide. The chain carries TRBV4-1 and TRBJ2-1; 8 bases are shared with TRBD1. Germline V lookup: CDR1 MGHRA, CDR2 YSYEKL. There are 16 residues in the CDR3. V gave up 0 bases and J gave up 8 bases; unmatched junction bases: 9. This chain's CDR3 is CASSQDNRTGLHEQFF. For the CDR3, the DNA is TGCGCCAGCAGCCAAGATAACAGGACAGGGCTCCATGAGCAGTTCTTC.

Comments on this clonotype: It may be a read error: a sequence one base away is much more abundant. The V call is TRBV5-6, the J call TRBJ2-3, with D maybe TRBD2 (7 bases). Germline V gene lookup returns CDR1 SGHDT and CDR2 YYEEEE. This CDR3 has 13 amino acids. The DNA for the CDR3 is TGTGCCAGCAAAAGGGGGGGCGCAGATATGCAGTATTTT. Protein: CASKRGGADMQYF.

This clonotype was observed a single time. One end of the junction fails to match germline, which may point to a read error. This chain joins TRBV6-1 and TRBJ2-5; D gene ambiguous. The CDR3 spans 13 residues. In germline, CDR1 is MNHNS, CDR2 SASEGT. CDR3 nucleotides: TGTGTCAGCAGTGCGGCGTATCAAGAGACCCAGTACTTC. Translating it yields CVSSAAYQETQYF.

V usage is TRBV6-5 and J usage is TRBJ1-3; no firm D call. The CDR3 extends over 14 amino acids. Trimming removed 4 bases from V and 6 bases from J, with 13 bases in between. The germline gives CDR1 MNHEY, CDR2 SVGAGI. The CDR3: CASSLMTRENTIYF. CDR3 bases: TGTGCCAGCAGTTTAATGACCCGAGAAAACACCATATATTTT.

V gene TRBV6-1 combines with J gene TRBJ1-1; unclear D gene. The CDR3 consists of 13 residues. V gave up 5 bases and J gave up 14 bases, with 21 bases separating them. Per the germline V gene, CDR1 is MNHNS and CDR2 is SASEGT. The DNA for the CDR3 is TGTGCCAGCAGTCAAACTCAGAGAAATGGAGCCTTCTTT. Translation: CASSQTQRNGAFF.

Of note for this clonotype: Germline and junction disagree at one end, which may indicate a read error. The chain uses TRBV11-1 and TRBJ2-2; D may be TRBD2 (7 bases). Germline V lookup: CDR1 SGHAT, CDR2 FQDESV (reference sequence). CDR3 length: 16 amino acids. The CDR3 DNA follows: TGTGCCAGCAGCGCCTGGGCAGGGGTGAACAGCGGGAAGCTGTTTTTT. Translated, it gives CASSAWAGVNSGKLFF.

Of note for this clonotype: The germline gene is not matched at one end of the junction; a read error may be the cause. The chain couples TRBV20-1 to TRBJ2-2; 9 positions agree with TRBD2. Germline values: CDR1 DFQATT, CDR2 SNEGSKA (reference sequence). The CDR3 has 18 amino acids. DNA of the CDR3: TGCACTGCTTCAGGGGGGGCTAGCGGGGCCACGAACACCGGGGAGTTGTTTTTT. It yields the protein CTASGGASGATNTGELFF.

Concerning this clonotype: This may be a read error: a much more frequent sequence differs by one nucleotide. This chain uses TRBV20-1 with TRBJ2-7; D is perhaps TRBD2 (6 bases). Germline V gene sequence: CDR1 DFQATT, CDR2 SNEGSKA (reference sequence). The CDR3 consists of 12 residues. Written as DNA, the CDR3 is TGCAGTGCTACCGGGAGCTCCTACAAGCAGTACTTC. It yields the protein CSATGSSYKQYF.

This chain uses TRBV18 with TRBJ2-2; 8 bases match TRBD1. The CDR3 spans 16 residues. CDR1 is KGHSH, CDR2 LQKENI, per germline. V lost 2 bases to trimming and J lost 3 bases; unmatched junction nucleotides: 5. CDR3 residues: CASSPMQGADTGELFF. The CDR3 DNA reads as TGTGCCAGCTCACCAATGCAGGGGGCCGACACCGGGGAGCTGTTTTTT.

About this clonotype: No conserved phenylalanine or tryptophan is present at the end of the CDR3, so a read error is the likely explanation. This rearrangement joins TRBV11-2 to TRBJ2-1, with D possibly being TRBD1 (6 bases). The V and J ends lost 0 bases and 12 bases respectively, with 12 bases between them. Germline CDR1 reads SGHAT; CDR2 reads FQNNGV. CDR3 length: 13 residues. The CDR3 loop is CASSLDSQGMQFL. The CDR3 DNA reads TGTGCCAGCAGCTTAGATTCACAGGGTATGCAGTTCCTC.

With respect to this clonotype: This may stem from a read error, because a much larger clone lies one nucleotide away. This chain links TRBV20-1 with TRBJ1-1, with D unclear. V was trimmed by 5 bases and J by 2 bases, leaving 9 bases between them. From germline, CDR1 is DFQATT and CDR2 SNEGSKA (reference sequence). The CDR3 spans 12 residues. Written as DNA, the CDR3 is TGCAGTGCTGTAGAGCCAAACACTGAAGCTTTCTTT. It translates to CSAVEPNTEAFF.

This clonotype was found once. A much larger clone lies a single base off, so this may be a read error. This chain joins TRBV6-5 and TRBJ1-1; possible D gene TRBD1, 5 bases. Germline CDR1 MNHEY, CDR2 SVGAGI. The CDR3 length is 16 residues. The CDR3, as DNA: TGTGCCAGCACTTACTCGCCCCAGGGACCAAACACTGAAGCTTTCTTT. This codes for CASTYSPQGPNTEAFF.

To note about this clonotype: The junction shows a germline mismatch at one end, possibly a read error. The J gene is TRBJ2-1, the V gene TRBV20-1; weak D call: TRBD2 (5 bases). This CDR3 has 13 amino acids. Per germline, CDR1 DFQATT and CDR2 SNEGSKA (reference sequence). For the CDR3, the DNA is TGTAGTGCTAGCTTTCCAGTCGACAATGTGCAGTTCTTC. Translated, it gives CSASFPVDNVQFF.

V is TRBV28 and J is TRBJ2-7; weak D call: TRBD1 (5 bases). Trimming stripped 7 bases from V and 3 bases from J, with 7 bases between. Germline CDR1 MDHEN, CDR2 SYDVKM. CDR3 length equals 11 residues. The CDR3 is CASTGIYEQYF. The CDR3 DNA reads TGTGCCAGCACAGGGATCTACGAGCAGTACTTC.

Note on this clonotype: Sequence at one end of the junction differs from germline and may be a read error. The chain employs TRBV29-1 and TRBJ1-2; tentative D call: TRBD1 (6 bases). CDR3 length: 13 residues. CDR1 SQVTM and CDR2 ANQGSEA come from the germline V gene. The CDR3 reads CNVEGGDVRGYTF. The CDR3 DNA sequence: TGCAACGTTGAAGGGGGGGACGTGCGGGGCTACACCTTC.

This clonotype was observed a single time. A much more abundant neighbour one base away suggests this may be a read error. CDR3 in amino acids: CASSLAQGRVGNEAFF. CDR3 nucleotide sequence: TGTGCCAGCAGCTTGGCACAGGGGCGTGTGGGCAATGAAGCTTTCTTT. This chain links TRBV5-4 with TRBJ1-1; 7 bases map to TRBD1. The CDR3 contains 16 residues. V lost 0 bases and J lost 7; bases outside the gene matches: 12. Germline values: CDR1 SGHNT, CDR2 YYREEE (reference sequence).

In the case of this clonotype: It may be a read error: a sequence one base away is much more abundant. The chain couples TRBV4-1 to TRBJ1-2; D gene unclear. The V and J ends lost 7 bases and 2 bases respectively, with 17 bases between them. In germline, CDR1 is MGHRA, CDR2 YSYEKL. The CDR3 has 15 residues. CDR3: CASIPQRHLNYGYTF. In DNA, the CDR3 is TGCGCCAGCATCCCACAAAGGCACTTGAACTATGGCTACACCTTC.

Comments on this clonotype: In this CDR3 the conserved last residue, phenylalanine or tryptophan, is missing, so a read error is likely. The chain carries TRBV6-2 or TRBV6-3 and TRBJ1-2; possible D gene TRBD1, 5 bases. V was clipped by 6 bases and J by 4 bases, with 18 bases between them. Germline V gene lookup returns CDR1 MNHEY and CDR2 SVGEGT. The CDR3 totals 15 residues. The chain's CDR3 is CASRPRDLNLYGYTS. Written as DNA, the CDR3 is TGTGCCAGCAGACCCAGGGACTTGAACCTCTATGGCTACACCTCC.

The chain employs TRBV5-1 and TRBJ2-1; 9 bases are shared with TRBD2. The CDR3 is 16 amino acids. The germline CDR1 and CDR2 sequences are SGHRS and YFSETQ. Trimming removed 6 bases from V and 6 bases from J; junction bases left unmatched: 13. CDR3 protein: CASTLAAGGALNEQFF. The CDR3 coding sequence is TGCGCCAGCACCCTCGCAGCGGGAGGAGCACTCAATGAGCAGTTCTTC.

At least ten counts were recorded for this clonotype. The chain employs TRBV20-1 and TRBJ1-1, with a tentative D call TRBD1 (5 bases). The CDR3 is made up of 15 amino acids. Germline CDR1 and CDR2: DFQATT and SNEGSKA (reference sequence). V was pared by 6 bases and J by 4 bases, with 21 bases between. The CDR3 DNA is TGCAGTGCGCCGAATTGGGGGGGGGTGGTCACTGAAGCTTTCTTT. Translated, it gives CSAPNWGGVVTEAFF.

The chain employs TRBV4-2 and TRBJ1-6, with D tentatively TRBD1 (5 bases). Trimming pared 4 bases from V and 0 bases from J, leaving 19 bases between. The CDR3 is 19 residues long. In germline, CDR1 is LGHNA, CDR2 YNFKEQ. CDR3: CASSLTGQQRSSYNSPLHF. The CDR3 DNA follows: TGTGCCAGCAGCCTTACGGGGCAGCAAAGGAGCTCCTATAATTCACCCCTCCACTTT.

For this clonotype: Since a much larger clone is just one base distant, this may be a read error. The rearrangement uses TRBV7-9 and TRBJ2-7; D call uncertain. The CDR3 length is 12 residues. Germline V gives CDR1 SEHNR, CDR2 FQNEAQ (reference sequence). This CDR3 reads CAGSSITYEQYF. CDR3 bases: TGTGCCGGCAGCTCAATCACCTACGAGCAGTACTTC. Filled out from reference TRBV7-9 and TRBJ2-7, the complete variable domain reads DTGVSQNPRHKITKRGQNVTFRCDPISEHNRLYWYRQTLGQGPEFLTYFQNEAQLEKSRLLSDRFSAERPKGSFSTLEIQRTEQGDSAMYLCAGSSITYEQYFGPGTRLTVT.

To note about this clonotype: A single base separates this from a much larger clone, so it may be a read error. CDR3 sequence reads: CSALAENSYNEQFF. The CDR3 DNA follows: TGCAGTGCCTTAGCGGAGAACTCCTACAATGAGCAGTTCTTC. The V and J genes are TRBV20-1 and TRBJ2-1; D is perhaps TRBD2 (6 bases). This CDR3 contains 14 residues. The V end was cut by 6 bases, the J end by 0 bases, with 12 bases between. From germline, CDR1 is DFQATT and CDR2 SNEGSKA (reference sequence).

The chain uses TRBV12-3 or TRBV12-4 and TRBJ1-1, with D hard to call. V lost 2 bases and J 3 bases, leaving 10 bases between the germline ends. This CDR3 has 14 residues. DNA of the CDR3: TGTGCCAGCAGTTTACAGAATCTGGACACTGAAGCTTTCTTT. Translation: CASSLQNLDTEAFF.

Notes on this clonotype: A read error may explain this, as a much larger clone is one base away. This CDR3 fails to terminate in the conserved phenylalanine or tryptophan, so it likely reflects a read error. This chain connects TRBV20-1 to TRBJ2-7; 8 bases agree with TRBD2. Trimming at V came to 1 base and at J to 7 bases, leaving 9 bases not matched to a gene. The length of the CDR3 is 14 residues. The V gene's germline CDR1 is DFQATT and CDR2 SNEGSKA (reference sequence). The CDR3 nucleotides read TGCAGTGCTAGAGCTCCGGGACTAGTCGGGGAGCAGTACTCC. As protein: CSARAPGLVGEQYS.

As for this clonotype: Being one base from a much bigger clone, this may be a read error. The rearrangement joins TRBV20-1 to TRBJ1-5; D not resolved. Germline V gives CDR1 DFQATT, CDR2 SNEGSKA (reference sequence). This CDR3 spans 14 amino acids. V was pared by 3 bases and J by 7 bases, with 16 bases between. CDR3 loop: CSASLGQEQQPQHF. CDR3 in DNA: TGCAGTGCTAGCCTGGGCCAGGAGCAACAGCCCCAGCATTTT.

J is TRBJ1-2 and V is TRBV4-3, with TRBD1 as a possible D gene (6 bases). The CDR3 extends over 15 amino acids. The germline V gene encodes CDR1 LGHNA and CDR2 YSLEER. Trimming shortened V by 1 base and J by 4 bases, and 13 bases separated the two germline ends. The CDR3 sequence is CASSQGWGGVYGYTF. The CDR3 nucleotides read TGCGCCAGCAGCCAAGGCTGGGGGGGCGTCTATGGCTACACCTTC.

The rearrangement joins TRBV20-1 to TRBJ2-3, with TRBD2 identical over 8 bases. The V segment lost 5 bases and the J segment 2 bases; nucleotides outside the gene matches: 12. This CDR3 contains 16 residues. Per the germline V gene, CDR1 is DFQATT and CDR2 is SNEGSKA (reference sequence). CDR3: CSALPTCGGFTDTQYF. DNA for the CDR3: TGCAGTGCTCTTCCGACTTGCGGGGGGTTCACAGATACGCAGTATTTT.

Only a few counts were recorded for this clonotype. The V and J genes are TRBV11-2 and TRBJ1-6; no clear D. Germline V lookup: CDR1 SGHAT, CDR2 FQNNGV. Deletions cut 1 base from V and 0 bases from J, with 7 bases between. The CDR3 totals 16 residues. The DNA for the CDR3 is TGTGCCAGCAGCTTAGCCCGGAGCTCCTATAATTCACCCCTCCACTTT. Translated: CASSLARSSYNSPLHF.